Each of the 7 T cell receptor beta chains below was sequenced from the same sample in a study of a mutant IDH1 vaccine in newly diagnosed glioma. Time point in this sample: baseline, week 1 (first vaccination visit). Indicated treatment: pre-vaccination baseline after standard-of-care therapy. Produced via immunoSEQ multiplex PCR; TCRdb's table is partial and in-frame only. The sample lists 90,000 to 100,000 clones, about 87% occurring once. This specimen consisted of PBMCs, obtained from a glioma patient treated with radiotherapy, temozolomide or both. These receptors originate from a woman in her fifties or sixties with glioma.

On this clone: No DNA is shown, since the ends of the CDR3 on it are uncertain; the CDR3 is the one TCRdb lists. The rearrangement links TRBV28 to TRBJ2-2; whether TRBD1, the table's D call, matches the DNA was not checked. Germline CDR1 is MDHEN and CDR2 is SYDVKM. The CDR3 spans 15 amino acids, including both terminal residues. CDR3 region: CASSQTGGTPGSCFF.

The chain uses TRBV27 and TRBJ2-7; TRBD2 matches at 7 bases. V dropped 2 bases and J dropped 3; count of bases not matched to a gene: 10. The CDR3 totals 16 residues. Germline V gives CDR1 MNHEY, CDR2 SMNVEV (reference sequence). The CDR3 DNA follows: TGTGCCAGCAGTTTAAACGCCGGACTAGTCGGCTACGAGCAGTACTTC. Amino acid sequence: CASSLNAGLVGYEQYF.

The chain links TRBV5-1 to TRBJ2-7, with TRBD1 matching over 8 bases. The germline gives CDR1 SGHRS, CDR2 YFSETQ. J gave up 0 bases and V 0 bases, and 5 bases lay outside the gene matches. The CDR3 length is 16 residues. The CDR3 loop reads CASSLAGQGSSYEQYF. CDR3 nucleotide sequence: TGCGCCAGCAGCTTGGCCGGACAGGGTAGCTCCTACGAGCAGTACTTC.

This clone has a single count. The CDR3 loop is CASSLGHPSGNTIYF. CDR3 DNA: TGTGCCAGCAGCTTAGGGCACCCCTCTGGAAACACCATATATTTT. The chain combines TRBV7-8 with TRBJ1-3, with D hard to call. V lost 1 base and J 0 bases, leaving 7 bases between the germline ends. The CDR3 runs to 15 residues. Germline lookup yields CDR1 SGHVS and CDR2 FQNEAQ.

The chain joins TRBV19 to TRBJ1-2; D remains unclear. In germline, CDR1 is LNHDA, CDR2 SQIVND (reference sequence). The CDR3 is made up of 12 amino acids. Deletions cut 4 bases from V and 8 bases from J, with 11 bases between. The CDR3 region has the DNA TGTGCCAGTAGTAGTAAAGAAACCGGCTACACCTTC. Its protein product is CASSSKETGYTF.

This clone was recorded once. The rearrangement links TRBV5-1 to TRBJ2-2; the D gene is possibly TRBD1 (5 bases). V was cut by 4 bases and J by 2 bases, with 12 bases left in between. The CDR3 runs to 15 residues. Germline V gives CDR1 SGHRS, CDR2 YFSETQ. The CDR3 loop reads CASSLTGVNTGELFF. CDR3 nucleotides: TGCGCCAGCAGCCTTACAGGAGTTAACACCGGGGAGCTGTTTTTT.

This clone has only one observation. J is TRBJ2-7 and V is TRBV21-1; the tabulated D call, TRBD1, remains unverified against the DNA. TRBV21-1 is a pseudogene. This CDR3 contains 14 residues. The CDR3 reads CASSKQDRGYEQYF. The CDR3 DNA reads TGTGCCAGCAGCAAACAGGACAGGGGTTACGAGCAGTACTTC.